The T cell receptor (beta chain) under discussion was sequenced for a study of response to subunit inactivated influenza vaccine. Germline loops: CDR1 MNHEY, CDR2 SVGEGT. The CDR3 loop spans 14 amino acids. With 6 bases removed from V and 4 bases from J, the gap between germline ends came to 13 bases. MiXCR, applied by TCRdb to the RT-PCR reads, yields one record per CDR3 protein. The repertoire holds 700,000 to 900,000 distinct CDR3 sequences, with over 20% as singletons. This clonotype showed up just a few times. Its antigen is unidentified. Study outcomes and limitations: Few additional T cells are recruited per seasonal influenza vaccination, authors suggested.

This chain joins TRBV6-2 or TRBV6-3 and TRBJ2-1; no clear D. The starting material was PBMCs from blood, obtained approximately 5 days after vaccination. The receptor comes from a man aged 45-65 years who received an inactivated influenza vaccine. The CDR3 loop reads CASRNNRVYNEQFF. The CDR3 region has the DNA TGTGCCAGCAGAAATAATAGGGTATACAATGAGCAGTTCTTC.